The entry below describes one TCR beta chain. Its matching antigen is unknown. Germline trimming cut 11 bases from V and 3 bases from J; bases unmatched to any gene: 7. The CDR3 runs to 12 residues. Germline CDR1 and CDR2: SGHTA and FQGNSA. This entry is derived from a study of shared clonotypes between healthy human individuals. Findings and caveats of the study: Depth was large, yet rarefaction showed that sorted-subset sequencing was incomplete. Four donors showed sharing of approximately 5% of naive CD4 clonotypes. Non-shared clonotypes had lower generation probabilities than those shared by all four donors. Expectations were that clonotype sharing among donors would be affected by sequencing depth.

Sequencing was performed with immunoSEQ multiplex PCR; in TCRdb, only in-frame clones are kept and a portion is missing. The data hold 1.5 million to 1.9 million clones, with around 98% observed a single time. Sequencing input: naive CD4+ T cells sorted from blood. The subset here: CD45RA+ positively selected. The gene calls are TRBV7-2 and TRBJ2-7, with 7 bases fitting TRBD2. This receptor was taken from a man younger than 40 in good health. The CDR3 here is CASREDRYEQYF. CDR3 nucleotide sequence: TGTGCCTCTCGGGAGGACCGCTACGAGCAGTACTTC.